Each of the 2 T cell receptor beta chains below was sequenced from the same sample in a study of blood T cell repertoires in COVID-19. The data were produced by immunoSEQ multiplex PCR, yet TCRdb's version contains in-frame clones alone and is incomplete. In the table there are about 250,000 clones, approximately 85% of which are singletons. The source material was peripheral blood. Receptors were obtained from a man aged 50-59 years with active or convalescent COVID-19.

The chain uses TRBV6-6 and TRBJ1-6; 7 nucleotides align to TRBD1. Germline V lookup: CDR1 MNHNY, CDR2 SVGAGI (reference sequence). This CDR3 is 16 amino acids long. Trimming took 2 bases from V and 7 from J; bases not matched to a gene: 8. The CDR3 loop is CASSYALGQMNSPLHF. In nucleotides, the CDR3 is TGTGCCAGCAGTTACGCCCTGGGACAGATGAATTCACCCCTCCACTTT.

The chain is built from TRBV14 and TRBJ2-1; TRBD2 matches 10 bases. CDR3 length equals 15 residues. CDR1 and CDR2 from the germline V gene are SGHDN and FVKESK. Trimming removed 4 bases from V and 4 bases from J; junction bases left unmatched: 4. The CDR3 nucleotides read TGTGCCAGCAGCCCACTAGCGGGAACTTACAATGAGCAGTTCTTC. It is translated as CASSPLAGTYNEQFF.